This entry lists 2 T cell receptor beta chains sequenced from one sample in a study of response to subunit inactivated influenza vaccine. TCRdb re-called the RT-PCR reads with MiXCR, one entry per CDR3 protein. The profile shows 200,000 to 300,000 distinct CDR3 sequences, roughly an eighth of them singletons. The sample here was non-naive T cells sorted from PBMCs, taken 14 to 15 days before vaccination. These TCRs come from a man in his forties or fifties who received an inactivated influenza vaccine.

This clonotype occurred a few times. V is TRBV7-8 and J is TRBJ1-1, with D tentatively TRBD1 (6 bases). Trimming removed 3 bases from V and 11 bases from J, with 13 bases in between. This CDR3 contains 12 residues. Germline V CDR1 and CDR2: SGHVS, FQNEAQ. CDR3 in DNA: TGTGCCAGCAGCTTGAGTACAGGGTTCGCTTTCTTT. This sequence encodes CASSLSTGFAFF.

This clonotype was counted only a few times. The gene calls are TRBV7-6 and TRBJ1-2; TRBD1 agrees at 9 bases. After removal of 1 base from V and 8 bases from J, the junction contained 8 bases not matched to a gene. CDR1 is SGHVS, CDR2 FNYEAQ, per germline. This CDR3 region has 15 residues. CDR3 DNA: TGTGCCAGCAGCTTAGGCCGGGACAGGGTAGGAGGCTACACCTTC. It specifies CASSLGRDRVGGYTF.